This T cell receptor beta chain was retrieved from a study of T-cell memory formation after mild COVID-19. General observations from the study: There was no confirmation that second-wave clones peaking on day 37 were SARS-CoV-2 specific. Certain responding clones were present in pre-infection memory, suggesting participation of cross-reactive memory.

This clonotype has more than one count but fewer than ten. What it binds is unknown. TCRdb re-called the 5' RACE reads with MiXCR, one entry per CDR3 protein. This sample has over 350,000 distinct CDR3 sequences, with about 16% found just once. The TCR comes from a young man who had mild COVID-19 (a few samples of this study predate the infection). Cell type and time point are not known. The sequenced material came from PBMCs or a T cell subset sorted from them (not recorded which).

The CDR3 region has the DNA TGTGCCAGCAGCTTATTAGGGCGTGAAGCTTTCTTT. It translates to CASSLLGREAFF. V gene TRBV11-2 combines with J gene TRBJ1-1; D not resolved. The V and J ends lost 2 bases and 7 bases respectively, with 8 bases between them. Germline CDR1 and CDR2: SGHAT and FQNNGV. CDR3 length: 12 amino acids. The full variable domain, completed using reference TRBV11-2 and TRBJ1-1, is EAGVAQSPRYKIIEKRQSVAFWCNPISGHATLYWYQQILGQGPKLLIQFQNNGVVDDSQLPKDRFSAERLKGVDSTLKIQPAKLEDSAVYLCASSLLGREAFFGQGTRLTVV.